This T cell receptor (beta chain) comes out of a study of identical twins. This clonotype was counted ten times or more. Antigen unknown. Unique molecular identifiers were present on the cDNA, which also gained a universal primer site by template switching. In TCRdb, the 5' RACE reads were re-called with MiXCR into one record per CDR3 protein. This sample has a few hundred thousand distinct CDR3 sequences; approximately 25% occur once, and the top ten carry about 2.7%. Whole-study findings and limits: Reduced insertions were recorded for abundant cord blood beta clonotypes, with no such pattern in memory repertoires. A cross-sectional statistical analysis, not follow-up of the same donors, supported the conclusions. Invariant MAIT and iNKT cells may have partly biased zero-insertion analyses.

The same specimen was also included in a second study, on T cells expressing NK-cell markers.

Sequenced material: CD4+ T cells sorted from blood. This sequence was found in a woman aged 18-29 years in good health.

The CDR3 nucleotides are TGTGCCAGCCTTGGACATTCCAACTACGAGCAGTACTTC. Residues: CASLGHSNYEQYF. The gene calls are TRBV12-3 or TRBV12-4 and TRBJ2-7, with D possibly matching TRBD1 (5 bases). V was trimmed by 8 bases and J by 3 bases, leaving 14 bases between them. This CDR3 is built from 13 residues.